This passage covers 2 T cell receptor beta chains from one sample sequenced in a study of T cells in Graves' hyperthyroidism and ophthalmopathy. Amplification targeted TCR beta CDR3 regions from RNA transcripts. Using the HTBI primer set, a first-round RT-PCR was run on the TCR CDR3. TCRdb independently ran MiXCR on the multiplex PCR reads; one entry per CDR3 protein. The sample holds just over 550,000 distinct CDR3 sequences, under 60% seen once. Sequencing was done on a sample of peripheral blood or thyroid tissue (not recorded which). These receptors were collected from a woman between 18 and 29 years old with Graves' hyperthyroidism.

This clonotype was observed many times. This chain links TRBV29-1 with TRBJ1-2; possibly TRBD1 for D (6 bases). CDR3 size: 12 residues. Germline assignment: CDR1 SQVTM and CDR2 ANQGSEA. V was pared by 7 bases and J by 4 bases, with 13 bases between. The CDR3 bases are TGCAGCGCACTGGACAGCACCTATGGCTACACCTTC. It encodes CSALDSTYGYTF.

This chain joins TRBV7-2 and TRBJ2-5, with D perhaps matching TRBD1 or TRBD2 (6 bases each). The CDR3 runs 15 residues. Germline V CDR1 and CDR2: SGHTA, FQGNSA. V lost 5 bases to trimming and J lost 5 bases, with 18 bases between them. The CDR3 sequence is CASSPQTRGGETQYF. DNA for the CDR3: TGTGCCAGCAGCCCCCAGACTAGAGGGGGGGAGACCCAGTACTTC.